The 12 T cell receptor beta chains below all came from one sample that was sequenced in a study of post-analysis software for immune sequencing data. Sequencing libraries made from TCR beta cDNA carried unique molecular identifiers. TCRdb reprocessed the PCR reads with MiXCR, giving one entry per CDR3 protein. The table shows about 540,000 distinct CDR3 sequences, with around a third occurring only once. Regarding the study as a whole: Controls showed lower frequencies than patients for a handful of TRBV segments, and TRBV5-6, TRBV5-1 and TRBV20-1 were among these.

These TCRs are of unknown antigen specificity. Sequenced input: blood. The receptors were sampled from a girl aged 2-17 years with multiple sclerosis.

This clonotype was detected only a few times. This rearrangement joins TRBV7-2 to TRBJ2-3, with no clear D. Germline lookup yields CDR1 SGHTA and CDR2 FQGNSA. CDR3 size: 15 residues. Deletions cut 2 bases from V and 4 bases from J, with 13 bases between. The CDR3 coding sequence is TGTGCCAGCAGCTTAATGGCCCGGGCCCCAGATACGCAGTATTTT. Translated: CASSLMARAPDTQYF.

This clonotype came up a few times. An end of the junction differs from the germline gene, which may be a read error. This chain joins TRBV7-9 and TRBJ2-1; 8 nucleotides agree with TRBD1. The germline gives CDR1 SEHNR, CDR2 FQNEAQ (reference sequence). CDR3 length: 15 residues. CDR3 sequence reads: CAGSKDRAAYNEQFF. The CDR3 DNA reads TGTGCCGGCAGCAAGGACAGGGCGGCCTACAATGAGCAGTTCTTC.

This clonotype was counted once. The chain combines TRBV27 with TRBJ1-1; TRBD1 might be the D (6 bases). Trimming removed 5 bases at V and 0 bases at J, with 13 bases between. The CDR3 length is 15 residues. From germline, CDR1 is MNHEY and CDR2 SMNVEV (reference sequence). The CDR3 loop is CASSRLGQLNTEAFF. CDR3 in DNA: TGTGCCAGCAGTCGCCTCGGACAGTTGAACACTGAAGCTTTCTTT.

This clonotype has just a few counts. CDR3 DNA sequence: TGTGCCAGCAGCCCGCGGACCTACGAGCAGTACTTC. It codes for CASSPRTYEQYF. The rearrangement uses TRBV6-6 and TRBJ2-7; D uncertain. The V gene's germline CDR1 is MNHNY and CDR2 SVGAGI (reference sequence). V was pared by 6 bases and J by 2 bases, with 8 bases between. The length of the CDR3 is 12 residues.

A word on this clonotype: Being one base from a much bigger clone, this may be a read error. The rearrangement links TRBV29-1 to TRBJ2-3; D is undetermined. CDR1 SQVTM and CDR2 ANQGSEA come from the germline V gene. Trimming took off 4 bases at V and 2 bases at J, with 4 bases between the two ends. The CDR3 is made up of 11 amino acids. The chain's CDR3 is CSVVPTDTQYF. Here the CDR3 DNA reads TGCAGCGTTGTCCCCACAGATACGCAGTATTTT.

This clonotype was counted a few times. The genes are TRBV5-4 and TRBJ2-7; 7 nucleotides line up with TRBD1. CDR1 is SGHNT and CDR2 is YYREEE in the germline V gene (reference sequence). Trimming took 4 bases from V and 0 from J; bases not matched to a gene: 7. This CDR3 contains 15 residues. CDR3 DNA: TGTGCCAGCAGCACCCGGACAGGCTACTCCTACGAGCAGTACTTC. Protein: CASSTRTGYSYEQYF.

The chain is built from TRBV20-1 and TRBJ1-2; tentative D call: TRBD1 (6 bases). CDR1 is DFQATT and CDR2 is SNEGSKA in the germline V gene (reference sequence). The CDR3 has 14 amino acids. V gave up 2 bases and J gave up 4 bases, with 14 bases separating them. CDR3 sequence: CSARPIGGLYGYTF. The CDR3 nucleotides read TGCAGTGCTAGACCAATCGGGGGCCTCTATGGCTACACCTTC.

V is TRBV15 and J is TRBJ2-4; D is perhaps TRBD1 or TRBD2 (5 bases each). CDR3 length equals 18 residues. Germline V gene lookup returns CDR1 LNHNV and CDR2 YYDKDF (reference sequence). Trimming took off 0 bases at V and 6 bases at J, with 21 bases between the two ends. The CDR3 is CATSRDQRTLGRRNIQYF. The CDR3 DNA reads TGTGCCACCAGCAGAGATCAGCGGACACTTGGGAGACGAAACATTCAGTACTTC.

This clonotype came up a few times. V usage is TRBV5-1 and J usage is TRBJ2-5; D may match TRBD1 or TRBD2 (5 bases each). The CDR3 has 13 residues. V shed 0 bases and J shed 5 bases, with 8 bases lying between them. The germline gives CDR1 SGHRS, CDR2 YFSETQ. The CDR3 here is CASSLEGTETQYF. In DNA, the CDR3 is TGCGCCAGCAGCTTGGAAGGGACGGAGACCCAGTACTTC.

This clonotype turned up a few times. This chain joins TRBV29-1 and TRBJ2-3; unclear D gene. The germline CDR1 and CDR2 sequences are SQVTM and ANQGSEA. V lost 3 bases to trimming and J lost 0 bases, with 7 bases between them. CDR3 length: 13 amino acids. The CDR3 loop reads CSVDPLSTDTQYF. The CDR3 bases are TGCAGCGTTGATCCCCTTAGCACAGATACGCAGTATTTT.

The chain couples TRBV12-3 or TRBV12-4 to TRBJ1-2, with D maybe TRBD1 (5 bases). V shed 5 bases and J shed 9 bases, with 16 bases lying between them. CDR3 length: 13 residues. In DNA, the CDR3 is TGTGCCAGCAGTACAACAGGTCTCGGGCGCTACACCTTC. Translating it yields CASSTTGLGRYTF.

The CDR3 bases are TGCAGCGTTTACGACGGGGATAGGCGGGAGACCCAGTACTTC. Translation: CSVYDGDRRETQYF. The V gene is TRBV29-1, the J gene TRBJ2-5, with a weak D call TRBD2 (5 bases). Germline V lookup: CDR1 SQVTM, CDR2 ANQGSEA. The V gene lost 5 bases and the J gene lost 5 bases, with 18 bases spanning the gap. The CDR3 runs to 14 residues.